A single sample is the source of the 3 T cell receptor beta chains below, sequenced in a study of T cell changes during pregnancy in multiple sclerosis. TCRdb keeps only in-frame clones here, not all; method: immunoSEQ multiplex PCR. The repertoire has roughly 80,000 clones, 93% of them found once; the top ten carry approximately 2.4%. The sequencing here drew on peripheral blood, taken in the second trimester of pregnancy. These receptors were taken from a female donor with multiple sclerosis, enrolled in a pregnancy study.

This clone appeared a single time. The rearrangement joins TRBV6-5 to TRBJ1-2; no clear D. This CDR3 is built from 13 residues. Germline V gives CDR1 MNHEY, CDR2 SVGAGI. With 8 bases removed from V and 8 bases from J, the gap between germline ends came to 18 bases. The CDR3 protein is CASQRRGSEGYTF. DNA for the CDR3: TGTGCCAGCCAAAGGCGGGGTAGTGAGGGCTACACCTTC.

The genes are TRBV11-3 and TRBJ2-5; D remains unclear. This CDR3 region has 15 residues. V lost 4 bases and J lost 4, with 16 bases in between. Germline V gene sequence: CDR1 SGHNT, CDR2 YENEEA. The CDR3 loop reads CASSSTTVVPETQYF. CDR3 DNA: TGTGCCAGCAGCTCCACGACTGTAGTCCCAGAGACCCAGTACTTC.

This clone has a single count. The V and J genes are TRBV5-5 and TRBJ2-7; TRBD2 matches at 8 bases. Germline V gene sequence: CDR1 SGHKS, CDR2 YYEKEE (reference sequence). The CDR3 has 16 residues. The trim removed 0 bases at V and 2 bases at J, leaving 7 bases unmatched. The CDR3 nucleotides are TGTGCCAGCAGCTTGGTAGCGGGGACACCCACCTACGAGCAGTACTTC. Translating it yields CASSLVAGTPTYEQYF.